This section outlines one T cell receptor (beta chain) sequence together with its context. The sample holds other DNA sequences that translate to the same CDR3. Sequencing used immunoSEQ multiplex PCR; TCRdb keeps in-frame clones, though not all of them. Of about 460,000 clones in the sample, about nine tenths are singletons; the top ten hold about 1.5%. The treatment is: about 20 received Ad26.COV2.S at low or high dose, single or two shots; about 5 received placebo; per-sample allocation not given. It was on day 63 after the first vaccine or placebo injection that samples were taken. The data derive from a study of Ad26.COV2.S vaccination and SARS-CoV-2 variants. Study information: Enrolled in COV1001, the donor was in the Ad26.COV2.S trial arm, which received the vaccine.

Trimming shortened V by 6 bases and J by 3 bases, and 3 bases separated the two germline ends. The germline V gene has CDR1 SNHLY and CDR2 FYNNEI. CDR3 size: 10 residues. This receptor was obtained from a person between 18 and 59 years old who received the Ad26.COV2.S COVID-19 vaccine or a placebo. This chain uses TRBV2 with TRBJ2-7; D is unresolved. The starting material was peripheral blood, obtained in a trial of Ad26.COV2.S vaccine versus placebo. DNA of the CDR3: TGTGCCAGCAGCAACTACGAGCAGTACTTC. Amino acids: CASSNYEQYF.